The 32 T cell receptor beta chains presented below share a single source sample, sequenced in a study of early T cells in non-severe SARS-CoV-2 infection. TCRdb called the 5' RACE reads again in MiXCR, with one record for every CDR3 protein. In the table there are over 70,000 distinct CDR3 sequences, about an eighth of which are singletons. Sequencing input: whole blood. All receptors come from an adult who was a healthcare worker with PCR-confirmed SARS-CoV-2 infection or an uninfected control (not recorded which).

The chain has TRBV20-1 and TRBJ2-1; 10 positions agree with TRBD1. Trimming at V came to 1 base and at J to 3 bases, leaving 0 bases not matched to a gene. The germline CDR1 and CDR2 sequences are DFQATT and SNEGSKA (reference sequence). This CDR3 is built from 14 residues. CDR3 DNA sequence: TGCAGTGCTAGAGGGGACAGGGGCTACAATGAGCAGTTCTTC. This sequence encodes CSARGDRGYNEQFF.

The genes are TRBV29-1 and TRBJ2-2, with unresolved D. CDR3 size: 12 residues. Trimming stripped 7 bases from V and 6 bases from J, with 12 bases between. Germline loops: CDR1 SQVTM, CDR2 ANQGSEA. CDR3 nucleotides: TGCAGCGCGTGGACCAACCCCGGGGAGCTGTTTTTT. Residues: CSAWTNPGELFF.

This clonotype has just a few counts. The chain joins TRBV9 to TRBJ2-7; possible D gene TRBD1, 5 bases. The CDR3 extends over 16 amino acids. V was pared by 2 bases and J by 1 base, with 16 bases between. Germline CDR1 reads SGDLS; CDR2 reads YYNGEE. CDR3 region: CASSVNPRGASYEQYF. In DNA form, the CDR3 reads TGTGCCAGCAGCGTCAATCCAAGGGGCGCATCCTACGAGCAGTACTTC. The full variable domain, completed using reference TRBV9 and TRBJ2-7, is DSGVTQTPKHLITATGQRVTLRCSPRSGDLSVYWYQQSLDQGLQFLIQYYNGEERAKGNILERFSAQQFPDLHSELNLSSLELGDSALYFCASSVNPRGASYEQYFGPGTRLTVT.

The chain combines TRBV3-1 with TRBJ2-7; D call uncertain. The CDR3 length is 13 residues. Germline V lookup: CDR1 LGHDT, CDR2 YNNKEL (reference sequence). Trimming took off 0 bases at V and 4 bases at J, with 7 bases between the two ends. The CDR3 is CASSQERVYEQYF. CDR3 DNA sequence: TGTGCCAGCAGCCAAGAGAGAGTGTACGAGCAGTACTTC.

This clonotype was seen ten or more times. The rearrangement joins TRBV2 to TRBJ2-1, with 8 bases fitting TRBD1. This CDR3 spans 14 amino acids. With V trimmed by 6 bases and J by 6 bases, 7 bases remained unmatched. From germline, CDR1 is SNHLY and CDR2 FYNNEI. This CDR3 is CASSQDRGFNEQFF. For the CDR3, the DNA is TGTGCCAGCAGCCAAGACAGGGGATTCAATGAGCAGTTCTTC.

This chain uses TRBV7-9 with TRBJ2-2; 8 nucleotides line up with TRBD2. The CDR3 extends over 16 amino acids. The germline gives CDR1 SEHNR, CDR2 FQNEAQ (reference sequence). V shed 5 bases, J shed 5 bases, and the junction held 10 bases outside the gene matches. This CDR3 reads CASSLYASGSTGELFF. The CDR3 nucleotides are TGTGCCAGCAGCCTGTACGCCAGCGGGAGTACCGGGGAGCTGTTTTTT.

This clonotype has only a few counts. V gene TRBV11-2 combines with J gene TRBJ2-3; 13 bases map to TRBD2. The V gene's germline CDR1 is SGHAT and CDR2 FQNNGV. This CDR3 is built from 15 residues. Trimming at V came to 5 bases and at J to 6 bases, leaving 5 bases not matched to a gene. In DNA, the CDR3 is TGTGCCAGCAGCCGGACTAGCGGGAGTGGGGATACGCAGTATTTT. Protein product: CASSRTSGSGDTQYF.

This clonotype appeared many times. The CDR3 loop is CASSSGQGGTGELFF. CDR3 DNA: TGTGCCAGCAGCTCGGGACAGGGGGGCACCGGGGAGCTGTTTTTT. The chain is built from TRBV7-7 and TRBJ2-2; 11 bases match TRBD1. V shed 4 bases and J 4 bases; nucleotides not matched to a gene: 2. This CDR3 region has 15 residues. Germline values: CDR1 SSHAT, CDR2 FNYEAQ (reference sequence).

V usage is TRBV11-2 and J usage is TRBJ2-1, with D tentatively TRBD1 (6 bases). The CDR3 has 15 amino acids. Looked up from germline, CDR1 is SGHAT and CDR2 is FQNNGV. Between the trimmed V and J ends, which lost 5 bases and 4 bases, there was a span of 15 bases. The CDR3 DNA reads TGTGCCAGCAGCCGATGGAACAGGGATTACAATGAGCAGTTCTTC. It specifies CASSRWNRDYNEQFF.

This clonotype was counted many times. The V call is TRBV5-4, the J call TRBJ2-5; 8 nucleotides agree with TRBD1. The CDR3 loop spans 13 amino acids. Germline V lookup: CDR1 SGHNT, CDR2 YYREEE (reference sequence). The CDR3 region is CAITQGARETQYF. For the CDR3, the DNA is TGTGCTATTACCCAGGGGGCGCGGGAGACCCAGTACTTC. The full variable domain, in which reference TRBV5-4 and TRBJ2-5 provide the parts outside the CDR3, is ETGVTQSPTHLIKTRGQQVTLRCSSQSGHNTVSWYQQALGQGPQFIFQYYREEENGRGNFPPRFSGLQFPNYSSELNVNALELDDSALYLCAITQGARETQYFGPGTRLLVL.

This clonotype showed up just a few times. The junction differs from germline at one of its ends, possibly a read error. The chain uses TRBV2 and TRBJ2-1; 13 positions match TRBD2. CDR1 is SNHLY, CDR2 FYNNEI, per germline. This CDR3 has 18 amino acids. The CDR3 sequence is CARTPPTSGRENYNEQFF. CDR3 coding DNA: TGCGCTCGAACCCCCCCCACTAGCGGGAGGGAGAACTACAATGAGCAGTTCTTC.

This clonotype was counted a few times. The chain is built from TRBV3-1 and TRBJ1-6; TRBD1 agrees at 9 bases. The CDR3 has 16 residues. Germline CDR1 reads LGHDT; CDR2 reads YNNKEL (reference sequence). The ends lost 4 bases at V and 9 bases at J; junction bases unmatched: 10. The chain's CDR3 is CASSPLGQGGGSPLHF. The CDR3 nucleotides read TGTGCCAGCAGCCCCTTGGGACAGGGCGGAGGTTCACCCCTCCACTTT.

This clonotype was detected only a few times. J is TRBJ2-7 and V is TRBV19; TRBD1 matches at 7 bases. The CDR3 consists of 14 residues. Per germline, CDR1 LNHDA and CDR2 SQIVND (reference sequence). Trimming removed 5 bases from V and 0 bases from J; junction bases left unmatched: 4. DNA of the CDR3: TGTGCCAGTAGTCCGAGGGACAGCTCCTACGAGCAGTACTTC. This codes for CASSPRDSSYEQYF.

This clonotype was counted only a few times. This rearrangement joins TRBV12-3 or TRBV12-4 to TRBJ1-1; no firm D call. V was cut by 6 bases and J by 2 bases, with 13 bases left in between. The CDR3 sequence is 14 residues long. The DNA of the CDR3 is TGTGCCAGCAGCCCGAGGACTGATAACACTGAAGCTTTCTTT. This gives the protein CASSPRTDNTEAFF.

This clonotype was found a few times. The chain employs TRBV6-5 and TRBJ2-5, with 11 bases aligning to TRBD2. V shed 5 bases, J shed 0 bases, and the junction held 14 bases outside the gene matches. The CDR3 covers 19 residues. Per germline, CDR1 MNHEY and CDR2 SVGAGI. CDR3 amino acids: CASSPTGTSGPMYQETQYF. CDR3 nucleotide sequence: TGTGCCAGCAGTCCCACGGGGACTAGCGGACCGATGTACCAAGAGACCCAGTACTTC.

The table lists this clonotype with a count of one. The V gene is TRBV6-5, the J gene TRBJ2-2, with unresolved D. There are 12 residues in the CDR3. Germline values: CDR1 MNHEY, CDR2 SVGAGI. V was shortened by 6 bases and J by 3 bases, with 5 bases between the two germline ends. CDR3 loop: CASSSHTGELFF. Written as DNA, the CDR3 is TGTGCCAGCAGCTCCCACACCGGGGAGCTGTTTTTT.

The sample holds a few counts of this clonotype. The V gene is TRBV7-9, the J gene TRBJ2-5, with 8 bases identical to TRBD1. CDR3 length: 14 residues. V lost 2 bases to trimming and J lost 8 bases; unmatched junction nucleotides: 7. Per germline, CDR1 SEHNR and CDR2 FQNEAQ (reference sequence). The CDR3 DNA follows: TGTGCCAGCAGCTTATCATCTACAGGGGGTACCCAGTACTTC. It encodes CASSLSSTGGTQYF. The variable domain in full, with the rest retrieved from reference TRBV7-9 and TRBJ2-5, is DTGVSQNPRHKITKRGQNVTFRCDPISEHNRLYWYRQTLGQGPEFLTYFQNEAQLEKSRLLSDRFSAERPKGSFSTLEIQRTEQGDSAMYLCASSLSSTGGTQYFGPGTRLLVL.

This clonotype was detected ten times or more. The chain recombines TRBV27 with TRBJ1-4; tentatively, D is TRBD1 (6 bases). Germline CDR1 is MNHEY and CDR2 is SMNVEV (reference sequence). The CDR3 has 15 residues. The V and J ends lost 8 bases and 10 bases respectively, with 23 bases between them. The chain's CDR3 is CASRVTTVLGGKLFF. CDR3 bases: TGTGCCAGCCGCGTCACGACGGTTCTAGGGGGAAAACTGTTTTTT.

In its sample, this clonotype was seen many times. The chain is built from TRBV2 and TRBJ2-3; 7 nucleotides align to TRBD2. Germline CDR1 SNHLY, CDR2 FYNNEI. Losses at the gene ends were 6 bases for V and 2 bases for J; bases not matched to a gene: 5. The CDR3 loop spans 14 amino acids. The CDR3 protein is CASRDWDYTDTQYF. The CDR3 nucleotides read TGTGCCAGCAGAGACTGGGACTACACAGATACGCAGTATTTT.

In its sample, this clonotype was seen a few times. The J gene is TRBJ2-7, the V gene TRBV5-4; D unclear. There are 12 residues in the CDR3. Trimming left V 0 bases short and J 5 bases short, with 6 bases between. Germline V gene sequence: CDR1 SGHNT, CDR2 YYREEE (reference sequence). The chain's CDR3 is CASSLAWDEQYF. Written as DNA, the CDR3 is TGTGCCAGCAGCTTGGCGTGGGACGAGCAGTACTTC. Supplemented by reference TRBV5-4 and TRBJ2-7, the full variable domain reads ETGVTQSPTHLIKTRGQQVTLRCSSQSGHNTVSWYQQALGQGPQFIFQYYREEENGRGNFPPRFSGLQFPNYSSELNVNALELDDSALYLCASSLAWDEQYFGPGTRLTVT.

This clonotype was observed a handful of times. This sequence joins TRBV18 and TRBJ2-6; 9 nucleotides line up with TRBD1. The CDR3 loop spans 17 amino acids. Per the germline V gene, CDR1 is KGHSH and CDR2 is LQKENI. After removal of 3 bases from V and 3 bases from J, the junction contained 6 bases not matched to a gene. The DNA for the CDR3 is TGTGCCAGCTCACCGCTGACAGGGGGAAGTGGGGCCAACGTCCTGACTTTC. It encodes CASSPLTGGSGANVLTF.

This clonotype was counted a few times. The chain links TRBV10-2 to TRBJ2-5; TRBD2 matches 8 bases. The germline V gene encodes CDR1 WSHSY and CDR2 SAAADI. V lost 3 bases to trimming and J lost 4 bases; unmatched junction nucleotides: 10. CDR3 size: 16 residues. In nucleotides, the CDR3 is TGCGCCAGCAGTGATCTACGGGAGGGGTCGGGAGAGACCCAGTACTTC. Translated, it gives CASSDLREGSGETQYF.

This clonotype has a count of ten or more. This chain uses TRBV20-1 with TRBJ2-7; D possibly corresponds to TRBD2 (5 bases). CDR1 and CDR2 (germline): DFQATT, SNEGSKA (reference sequence). The CDR3 covers 12 residues. V shed 5 bases and J shed 7 bases, with 15 bases lying between them. Written as DNA, the CDR3 is TGCAGTGCTGTACCGCCGAGGGAAGAGCAGTACTTC. Residues: CSAVPPREEQYF.

The chain joins TRBV18 to TRBJ2-2, with 8 bases lining up with TRBD1. The CDR3 consists of 16 residues. J was trimmed by 5 bases and V by 6 bases; bases with no gene match: 11. Germline assignment: CDR1 KGHSH and CDR2 LQKENI. The CDR3 region has the DNA TGTGCCAGCTCCCATGACAGGGGCTTAAGGACCGGGGAGCTGTTTTTT. Translation: CASSHDRGLRTGELFF.

This clonotype was observed a few times. The genes are TRBV5-1 and TRBJ1-3; no clear D gene. The CDR3 runs to 16 residues. Germline lookup yields CDR1 SGHRS and CDR2 YFSETQ. Trimming left V 0 bases short and J 3 bases short, with 13 bases between. In DNA, the CDR3 is TGCGCCAGCAGCTTGGTCGGCAGAACGGATGGAAACACCATATATTTT. Its translation: CASSLVGRTDGNTIYF.

This clonotype was observed a few times. The V call is TRBV11-2, the J call TRBJ1-2; D is perhaps TRBD1 (5 bases). V was cut by 0 bases and J by 4 bases, with 12 bases left in between. Germline CDR1 reads SGHAT; CDR2 reads FQNNGV. The CDR3 extends over 15 amino acids. The CDR3: CASSLDRTGGYGYTF. The CDR3 bases are TGTGCCAGCAGCTTAGACCGAACCGGGGGCTATGGCTACACCTTC.

Sample share makes this clonotype medium-sized. V gene TRBV24-1 combines with J gene TRBJ2-1, with 7 bases identical to TRBD1. CDR1 KGHDR and CDR2 SFDVKD come from the germline V gene. The CDR3 runs to 13 residues. V was clipped by 3 bases and J by 8 bases; unmatched bases: 3. The CDR3 reads CATSDLQGDEQFF. CDR3 in DNA: TGTGCCACCAGTGATCTTCAGGGGGATGAGCAGTTCTTC.

This clonotype was detected many times. The genes are TRBV29-1 and TRBJ1-1; D is undetermined. This CDR3 spans 15 amino acids. The V end lost 1 base, the J end lost 1 base, and 13 bases lay between the germline ends. CDR1 is SQVTM, CDR2 ANQGSEA, per germline. CDR3 sequence reads: CSVEGLGSENTEAFF. DNA for the CDR3: TGCAGCGTTGAAGGCCTTGGTTCGGAGAACACTGAAGCTTTCTTT.

This clonotype was detected only a few times. CDR3 sequence (DNA): TGTGCCAGCAGTTTAGTGAGCGGGAGGGCTCTAGCCAAAAACATTCAGTACTTC. Translating gives CASSLVSGRALAKNIQYF. V is TRBV28 and J is TRBJ2-4; TRBD2 matches 10 bases. The CDR3 consists of 18 residues. Germline lookup yields CDR1 MDHEN and CDR2 SYDVKM. The trim removed 2 bases at V and 0 bases at J, leaving 7 bases unmatched. The full variable domain, completed using reference TRBV28 and TRBJ2-4, is DVKVTQSSRYLVKRTGEKVFLECVQDMDHENMFWYRQDPGLGLRLIYFSYDVKMKEKGDIPEGYSVSREKKERFSLILESASTNQTSMYLCASSLVSGRALAKNIQYFGAGTRLSVL.

The chain uses TRBV5-1 and TRBJ2-7; D may match TRBD1 or TRBD2 (5 bases each). This CDR3 is built from 14 residues. The V end was cut by 3 bases, the J end by 3 bases, with 13 bases between. The germline gives CDR1 SGHRS, CDR2 YFSETQ. The CDR3 loop is CASSSGTAVYEQYF. The CDR3 region has the DNA TGCGCCAGCAGCTCAGGGACGGCTGTCTACGAGCAGTACTTC.

This clonotype was recorded a few times. The genes are TRBV5-6 and TRBJ2-2; D remains ambiguous. CDR1 is SGHDT and CDR2 is YYEEEE in the germline V gene. The CDR3 runs to 16 residues. The germline V and J ends were trimmed by 0 bases and 0 bases, with 9 bases remaining between them. In DNA form, the CDR3 reads TGTGCCAGCAGCTTGGGTCTAATAACGAACACCGGGGAGCTGTTTTTT. Amino acids: CASSLGLITNTGELFF. Complete variable domain (other parts from reference TRBV5-6 and TRBJ2-2): DAGVTQSPTHLIKTRGQQVTLRCSPKSGHDTVSWYQQALGQGPQFIFQYYEEEERQRGNFPDRFSGHQFPNYSSELNVNALLLGDSALYLCASSLGLITNTGELFFGEGSRLTVL.

The rearrangement joins TRBV3-1 to TRBJ2-7, with TRBD1 matching over 8 bases. Germline V lookup: CDR1 LGHDT, CDR2 YNNKEL (reference sequence). The CDR3 totals 15 residues. V was clipped by 1 base and J by 6 bases; unmatched bases: 8. This chain's CDR3 is CASSQGTGKRSEQYF. CDR3 DNA: TGTGCCAGCAGCCAAGGGACAGGGAAGAGATCCGAGCAGTACTTC.